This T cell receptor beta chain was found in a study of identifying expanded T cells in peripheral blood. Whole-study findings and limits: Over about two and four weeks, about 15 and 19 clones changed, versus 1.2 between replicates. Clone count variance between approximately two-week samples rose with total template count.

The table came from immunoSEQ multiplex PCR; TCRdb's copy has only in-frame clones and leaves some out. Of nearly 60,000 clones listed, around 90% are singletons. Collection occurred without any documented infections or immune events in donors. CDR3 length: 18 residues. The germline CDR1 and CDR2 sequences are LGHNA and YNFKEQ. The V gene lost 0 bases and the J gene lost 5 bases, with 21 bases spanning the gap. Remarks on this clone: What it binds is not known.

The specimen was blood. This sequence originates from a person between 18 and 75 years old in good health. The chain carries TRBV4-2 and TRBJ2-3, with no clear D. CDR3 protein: CASSQDLQPTDHRDTQYF. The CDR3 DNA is TGTGCCAGCAGCCAAGATCTTCAACCAACGGACCATAGAGATACGCAGTATTTT.